One T cell receptor beta chain is described in this entry. This sample was included in a study of blood T cell repertoires in COVID-19. Study-wide background: The cDNA or gDNA used as material had been derived from T cells, B-cell-depleted T cells, or PBMCs.

Sequencing used immunoSEQ multiplex PCR; TCRdb keeps in-frame clones, though not all of them. The sample records over 200,000 clones, 70% to 90% being singletons. V lost 4 bases to trimming and J lost 5 bases; unmatched junction nucleotides: 8. This CDR3 has 16 residues. CDR1 is SGHDT and CDR2 is YYEEEE in the germline V gene. This clonotype originated in a man older than 75 with acute or convalescent COVID-19. The rearrangement uses TRBV5-6 and TRBJ2-3; TRBD2 aligns across 12 bases. Material for sequencing was peripheral blood. The CDR3 region has the DNA TGTGCCAGCAGCGCGCGACTAGCGGGAGTGGAAGATACGCAGTATTTT. Its translation: CASSARLAGVEDTQYF. The variable domain in full, completed from reference TRBV5-6 and TRBJ2-3, reads DAGVTQSPTHLIKTRGQQVTLRCSPKSGHDTVSWYQQALGQGPQFIFQYYEEEERQRGNFPDRFSGHQFPNYSSELNVNALLLGDSALYLCASSARLAGVEDTQYFGPGTRLTVL.